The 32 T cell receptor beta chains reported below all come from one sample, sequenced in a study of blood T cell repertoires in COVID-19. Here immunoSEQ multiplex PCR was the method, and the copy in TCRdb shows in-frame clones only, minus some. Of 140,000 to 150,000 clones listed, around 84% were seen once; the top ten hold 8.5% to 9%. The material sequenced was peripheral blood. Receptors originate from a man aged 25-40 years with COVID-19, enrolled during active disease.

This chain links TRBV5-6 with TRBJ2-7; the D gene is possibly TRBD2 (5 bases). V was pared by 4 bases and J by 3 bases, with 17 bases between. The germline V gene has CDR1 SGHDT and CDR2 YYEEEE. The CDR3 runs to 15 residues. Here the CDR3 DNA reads TGTGCCAGCAGCGAAAATAGCGAGTTCTACTACGAGCAGTACTTC. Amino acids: CASSENSEFYYEQYF.

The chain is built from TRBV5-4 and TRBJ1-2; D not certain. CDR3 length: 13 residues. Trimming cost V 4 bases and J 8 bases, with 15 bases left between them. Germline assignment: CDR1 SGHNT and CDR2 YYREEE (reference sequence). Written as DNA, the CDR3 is TGTGCCAGCAGCCTAGGGAAGGGCGGGGGCTACACCTTC. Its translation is CASSLGKGGGYTF. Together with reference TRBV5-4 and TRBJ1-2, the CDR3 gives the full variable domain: ETGVTQSPTHLIKTRGQQVTLRCSSQSGHNTVSWYQQALGQGPQFIFQYYREEENGRGNFPPRFSGLQFPNYSSELNVNALELDDSALYLCASSLGKGGGYTFGSGTRLTVV.

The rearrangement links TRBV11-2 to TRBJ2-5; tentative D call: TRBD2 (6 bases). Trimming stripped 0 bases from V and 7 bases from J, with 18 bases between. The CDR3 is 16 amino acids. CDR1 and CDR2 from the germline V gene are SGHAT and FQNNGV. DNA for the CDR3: TGTGCCAGCAGCTTAGATCGGGGGTCCTCTAGTGTGACCCAGTACTTC. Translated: CASSLDRGSSSVTQYF.

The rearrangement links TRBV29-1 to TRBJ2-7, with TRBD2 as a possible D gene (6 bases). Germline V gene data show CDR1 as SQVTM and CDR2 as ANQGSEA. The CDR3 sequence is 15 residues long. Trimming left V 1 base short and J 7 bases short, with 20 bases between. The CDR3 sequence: CSVEVKGRETGEQYF. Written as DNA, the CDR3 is TGCAGCGTTGAAGTAAAGGGACGGGAGACGGGGGAGCAGTACTTC.

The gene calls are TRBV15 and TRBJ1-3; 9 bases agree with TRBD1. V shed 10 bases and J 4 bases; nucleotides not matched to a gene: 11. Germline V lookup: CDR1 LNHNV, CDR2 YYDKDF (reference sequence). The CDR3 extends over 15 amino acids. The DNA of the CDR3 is TGTGCCAGCAAGTCCCTGACAGGGGGGGGAAACACCATATATTTT. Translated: CASKSLTGGGNTIYF.

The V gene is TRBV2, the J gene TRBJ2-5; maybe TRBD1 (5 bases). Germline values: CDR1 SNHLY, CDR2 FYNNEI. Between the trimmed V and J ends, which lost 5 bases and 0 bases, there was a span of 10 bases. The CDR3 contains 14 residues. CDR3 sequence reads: CASSKDRNQETQYF. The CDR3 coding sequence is TGTGCCAGCAGTAAAGACAGAAACCAAGAGACCCAGTACTTC. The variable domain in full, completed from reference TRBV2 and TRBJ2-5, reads EPEVTQTPSHQVTQMGQEVILRCVPISNHLYFYWYRQILGQKVEFLVSFYNNEISEKSEIFDDQFSVERPDGSNFTLKIRSTKLEDSAMYFCASSKDRNQETQYFGPGTRLLVL.

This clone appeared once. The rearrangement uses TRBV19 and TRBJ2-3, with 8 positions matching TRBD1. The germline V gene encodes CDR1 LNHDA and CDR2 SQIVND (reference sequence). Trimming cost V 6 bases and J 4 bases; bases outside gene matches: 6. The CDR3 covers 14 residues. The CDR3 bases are TGTGCCAGTAGAAGGGACAGGTTGGCAGATACGCAGTATTTT. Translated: CASRRDRLADTQYF.

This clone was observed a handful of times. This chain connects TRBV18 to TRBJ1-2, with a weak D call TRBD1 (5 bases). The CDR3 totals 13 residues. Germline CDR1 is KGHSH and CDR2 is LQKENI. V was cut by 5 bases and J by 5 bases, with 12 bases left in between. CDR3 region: CASSSDSLYGYTF. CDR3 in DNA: TGTGCCAGCTCATCAGACAGTCTTTATGGCTACACCTTC.

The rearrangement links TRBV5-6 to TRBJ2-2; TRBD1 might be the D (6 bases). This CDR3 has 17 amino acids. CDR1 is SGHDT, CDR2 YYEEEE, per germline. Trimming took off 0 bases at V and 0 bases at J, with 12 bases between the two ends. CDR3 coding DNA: TGTGCCAGCAGCTTGGAAAGGACAGAACCGAACACCGGGGAGCTGTTTTTT. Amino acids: CASSLERTEPNTGELFF.

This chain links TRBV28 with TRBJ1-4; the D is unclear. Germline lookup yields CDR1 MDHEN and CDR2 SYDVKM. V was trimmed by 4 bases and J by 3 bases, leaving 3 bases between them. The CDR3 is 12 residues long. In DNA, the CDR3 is TGTGCCAGCAGTTCTTCTAATGAAAAACTGTTTTTT. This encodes CASSSSNEKLFF. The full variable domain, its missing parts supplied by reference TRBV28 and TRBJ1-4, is DVKVTQSSRYLVKRTGEKVFLECVQDMDHENMFWYRQDPGLGLRLIYFSYDVKMKEKGDIPEGYSVSREKKERFSLILESASTNQTSMYLCASSSSNEKLFFGSGTQLSVL.

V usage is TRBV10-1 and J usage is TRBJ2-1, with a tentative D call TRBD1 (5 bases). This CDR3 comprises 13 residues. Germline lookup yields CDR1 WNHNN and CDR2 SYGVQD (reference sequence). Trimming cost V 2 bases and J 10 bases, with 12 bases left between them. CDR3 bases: TGCGCCAGCAGTGAGGGACCCGCAGGGGAGCAGTTCTTC. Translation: CASSEGPAGEQFF.

CDR3 protein: CASKARINSPLHF. The CDR3 nucleotides are TGTGCCAGCAAGGCCAGGATTAATTCACCCCTCCACTTT. This chain uses TRBV27 with TRBJ1-6; D is uncertain. The CDR3 runs to 13 residues. V lost 7 bases and J 6 bases, leaving 10 bases between the germline ends. In germline, CDR1 is MNHEY, CDR2 SMNVEV (reference sequence).

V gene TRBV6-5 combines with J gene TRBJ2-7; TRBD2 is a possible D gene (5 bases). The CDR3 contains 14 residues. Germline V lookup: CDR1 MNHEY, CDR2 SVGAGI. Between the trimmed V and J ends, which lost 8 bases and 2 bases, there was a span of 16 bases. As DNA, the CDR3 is TGTGCCAGCTCCACGGGAAGAGTCCCCTACGAGCAGTACTTC. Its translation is CASSTGRVPYEQYF.

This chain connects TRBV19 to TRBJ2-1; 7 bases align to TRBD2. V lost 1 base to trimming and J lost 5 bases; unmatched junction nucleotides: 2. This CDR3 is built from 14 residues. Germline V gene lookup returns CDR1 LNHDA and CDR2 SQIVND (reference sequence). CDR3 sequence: CASSIGTRHNEQFF. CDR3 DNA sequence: TGTGCCAGTAGTATAGGGACTAGACACAATGAGCAGTTCTTC.

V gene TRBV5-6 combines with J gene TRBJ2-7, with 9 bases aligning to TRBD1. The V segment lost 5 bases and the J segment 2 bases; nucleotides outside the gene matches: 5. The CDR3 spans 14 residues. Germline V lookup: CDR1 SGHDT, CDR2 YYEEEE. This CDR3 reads CASRRTGAPYEQYF. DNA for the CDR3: TGTGCCAGCAGACGGACAGGGGCGCCCTACGAGCAGTACTTC. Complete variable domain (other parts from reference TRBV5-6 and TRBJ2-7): DAGVTQSPTHLIKTRGQQVTLRCSPKSGHDTVSWYQQALGQGPQFIFQYYEEEERQRGNFPDRFSGHQFPNYSSELNVNALLLGDSALYLCASRRTGAPYEQYFGPGTRLTVT.

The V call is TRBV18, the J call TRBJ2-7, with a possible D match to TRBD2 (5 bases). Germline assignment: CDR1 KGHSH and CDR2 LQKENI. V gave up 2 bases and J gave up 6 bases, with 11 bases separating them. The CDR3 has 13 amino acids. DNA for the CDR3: TGTGCCAGCTCACCAAGACTAACGGGCGAGCAGTACTTC. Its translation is CASSPRLTGEQYF.

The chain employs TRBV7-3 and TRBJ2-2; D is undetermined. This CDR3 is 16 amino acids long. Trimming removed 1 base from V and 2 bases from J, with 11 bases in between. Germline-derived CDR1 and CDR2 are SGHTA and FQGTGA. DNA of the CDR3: TGTGCCAGCAGCTTAAGTTGGCAGCGTAACACCGGGGAGCTGTTTTTT. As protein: CASSLSWQRNTGELFF.

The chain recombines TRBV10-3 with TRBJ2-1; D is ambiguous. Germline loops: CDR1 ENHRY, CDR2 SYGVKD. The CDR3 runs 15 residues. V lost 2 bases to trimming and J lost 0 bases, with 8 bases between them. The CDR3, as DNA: TGTGCCATCAGTGAGGACACCAGCTCCTACAATGAGCAGTTCTTC. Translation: CAISEDTSSYNEQFF.

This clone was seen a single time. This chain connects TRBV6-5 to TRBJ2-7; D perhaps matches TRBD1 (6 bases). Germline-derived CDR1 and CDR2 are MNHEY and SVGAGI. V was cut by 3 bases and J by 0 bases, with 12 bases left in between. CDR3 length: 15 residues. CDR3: CASSYNRALSYEQYF. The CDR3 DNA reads TGTGCCAGCAGTTATAACAGGGCCCTCTCCTACGAGCAGTACTTC.

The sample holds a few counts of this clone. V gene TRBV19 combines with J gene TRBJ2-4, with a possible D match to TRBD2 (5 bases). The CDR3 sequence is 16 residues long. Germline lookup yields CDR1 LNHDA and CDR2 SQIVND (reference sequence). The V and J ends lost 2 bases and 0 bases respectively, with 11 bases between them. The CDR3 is CASSISSGLAKNIQYF. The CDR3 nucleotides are TGTGCCAGTAGTATATCCAGCGGTCTAGCCAAAAACATTCAGTACTTC.

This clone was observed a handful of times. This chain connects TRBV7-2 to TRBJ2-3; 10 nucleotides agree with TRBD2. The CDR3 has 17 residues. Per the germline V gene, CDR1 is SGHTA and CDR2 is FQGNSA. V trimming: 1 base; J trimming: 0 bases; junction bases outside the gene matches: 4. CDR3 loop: CASSLETSGSSTDTQYF. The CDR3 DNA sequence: TGTGCCAGCAGCTTAGAGACTAGCGGGTCTAGCACAGATACGCAGTATTTT.

The CDR3 region has the DNA TGTGCCAGCAGTTACGGGACAGTAGCCTCTAACTATGGCTACACCTTC. Encoded protein: CASSYGTVASNYGYTF. The chain carries TRBV6-5 and TRBJ1-2; 7 bases are a match to TRBD1. V shed 2 bases and J 0 bases; nucleotides not matched to a gene: 6. Germline CDR1 is MNHEY and CDR2 is SVGAGI. The CDR3 contains 16 residues.

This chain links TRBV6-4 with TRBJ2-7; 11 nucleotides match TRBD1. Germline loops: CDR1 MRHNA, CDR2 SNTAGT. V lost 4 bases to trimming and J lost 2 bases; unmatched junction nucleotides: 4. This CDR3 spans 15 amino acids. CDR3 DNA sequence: TGTGCCAGCAGTGCCGCGGGACAGGGGGCCTACGAGCAGTACTTC. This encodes CASSAAGQGAYEQYF.

The CDR3 DNA is TGTGCCAGTAGTATAGATGTGAGGAGGGACAGACATCAGCCCCAGCATTTT. This gives the protein CASSIDVRRDRHQPQHF. V usage is TRBV19 and J usage is TRBJ1-5; TRBD1 matches at 7 bases. Germline CDR1 LNHDA, CDR2 SQIVND (reference sequence). Trimming cost V 0 bases and J 5 bases; bases outside gene matches: 10. CDR3 size: 17 residues.

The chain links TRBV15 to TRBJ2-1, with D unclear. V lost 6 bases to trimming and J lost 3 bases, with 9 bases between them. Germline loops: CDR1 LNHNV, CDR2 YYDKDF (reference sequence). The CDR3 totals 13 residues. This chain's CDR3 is CATSTAYYNEQFF. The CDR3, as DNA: TGTGCCACCAGTACCGCCTACTACAATGAGCAGTTCTTC. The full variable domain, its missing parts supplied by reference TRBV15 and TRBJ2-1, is DAMVIQNPRYQVTQFGKPVTLSCSQTLNHNVMYWYQQKSSQAPKLLFHYYDKDFNNEADTPDNFQSRRPNTSFCFLDIRSPGLGDTAMYLCATSTAYYNEQFFGPGTRLTVL.

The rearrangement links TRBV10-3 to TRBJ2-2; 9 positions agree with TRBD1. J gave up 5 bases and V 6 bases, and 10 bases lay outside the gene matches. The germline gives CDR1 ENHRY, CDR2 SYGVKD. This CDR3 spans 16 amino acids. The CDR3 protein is CAISDPADRGTGELFF. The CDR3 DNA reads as TGTGCCATCAGCGATCCGGCGGACAGGGGTACCGGGGAGCTGTTTTTT.

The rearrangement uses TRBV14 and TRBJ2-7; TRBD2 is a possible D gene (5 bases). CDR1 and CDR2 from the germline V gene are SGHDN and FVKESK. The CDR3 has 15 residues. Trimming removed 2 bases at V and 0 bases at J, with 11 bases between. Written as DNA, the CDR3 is TGTGCCAGCAGCCAAACTAGTTATGACTCCTACGAGCAGTACTTC. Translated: CASSQTSYDSYEQYF.

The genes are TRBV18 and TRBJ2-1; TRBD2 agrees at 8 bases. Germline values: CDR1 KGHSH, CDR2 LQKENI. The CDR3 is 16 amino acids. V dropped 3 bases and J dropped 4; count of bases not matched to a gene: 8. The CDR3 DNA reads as TGTGCCAGCTCACCTTCTCTGACTAGCGAGTACAATGAGCAGTTCTTC. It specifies CASSPSLTSEYNEQFF.

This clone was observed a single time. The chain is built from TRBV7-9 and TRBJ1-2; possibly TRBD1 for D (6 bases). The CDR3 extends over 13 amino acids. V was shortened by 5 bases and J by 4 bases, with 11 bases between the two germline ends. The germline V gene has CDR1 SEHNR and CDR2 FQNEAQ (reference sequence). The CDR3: CASSLDRSYGYTF. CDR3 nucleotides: TGTGCCAGCAGCCTGGACAGAAGCTATGGCTACACCTTC.

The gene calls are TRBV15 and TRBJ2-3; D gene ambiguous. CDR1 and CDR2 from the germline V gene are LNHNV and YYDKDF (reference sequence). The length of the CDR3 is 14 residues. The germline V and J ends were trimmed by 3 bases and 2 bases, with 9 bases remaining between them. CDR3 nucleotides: TGTGCCACCAGCAGGGCGGAACCCACAGATACGCAGTATTTT. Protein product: CATSRAEPTDTQYF.

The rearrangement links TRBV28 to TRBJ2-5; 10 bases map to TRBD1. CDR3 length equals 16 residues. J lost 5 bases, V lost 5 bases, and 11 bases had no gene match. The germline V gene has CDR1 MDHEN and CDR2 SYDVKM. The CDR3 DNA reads TGTGCCAGCAGTGCTGGGACAGGGGCCCTTGGGGAGACCCAGTACTTC. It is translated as CASSAGTGALGETQYF.

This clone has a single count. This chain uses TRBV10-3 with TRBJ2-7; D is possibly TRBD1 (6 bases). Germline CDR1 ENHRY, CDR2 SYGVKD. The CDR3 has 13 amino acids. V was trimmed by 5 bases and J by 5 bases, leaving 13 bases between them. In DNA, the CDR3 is TGTGCCATCAGTTCGGGACACCAGGACGAGCAGTACTTC. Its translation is CAISSGHQDEQYF.